Described below is a single T cell receptor (beta chain) sequence and its context. TRB was amplified from around 250 ng of peripheral blood genomic DNA per sample. Germline V gene lookup returns CDR1 GTSNPN and CDR2 SVGIG (reference sequence). This CDR3 region has 17 residues. TRB was amplified by touch-down multiplex PCR, primer pools A and B combined. TCRdb re-called the multiplex PCR reads and catalogs CDR3 proteins one per entry, DNA excluded. This sample's table reports under 14,000 distinct CDR3 sequences. The sample belongs to a study of T cell clusters in autoimmune cytopenias. These same records also appear under a second study, on T cell repertoires in aging, cancer and after chemotherapy.

This chain links TRBV30 with TRBJ2-1; the D call of TRBD2 rests on TCRdb alone, since no DNA is present to check it. The origin of this receptor is a human donor in good health. The sequenced sample consisted of peripheral blood. The CDR3 loop is CAWSVRGGRGFFNEQFF.